This T cell receptor (beta chain) was recorded in a study of blood T cell repertoires in COVID-19. Study at large: Samples representing acute and convalescent COVID-19 were sourced from the United States, Italy and Spain. T cells, B-cell-depleted T cells, or PBMCs supplied cDNA or gDNA.

Original handling: Estimation of nucleated cell counts was performed using reference gene primer amplification. Here immunoSEQ multiplex PCR was the method, and the copy in TCRdb shows in-frame clones only, minus some. The V and J calls and clone size come from that table; D and trimming were worked out from the DNA. The data hold about 190,000 clones, with around 80% observed a single time. The CDR3 is made up of 13 amino acids. The germline V gene encodes CDR1 SGHAT and CDR2 FQNNGV. J gave up 7 bases and V 5 bases, and 5 bases lay outside the gene matches. The TCR was taken from a man aged 45-60 years who had recovered from COVID-19. This rearrangement joins TRBV11-2 to TRBJ2-4; 7 positions agree with TRBD1. Source material: peripheral blood. The CDR3 reads CASSPRQGNIQYF. The CDR3 nucleotides are TGTGCCAGCAGCCCAAGACAGGGTAACATTCAGTACTTC.